These T cell receptor beta chains were read from a single sample in a study of blood T cell repertoires in COVID-19. The protocol was immunoSEQ multiplex PCR, while the TCRdb copy is restricted to in-frame clones and leaves out a portion. The repertoire holds approximately 250,000 clones, 80% to 90% seen once, with around 14% in the top ten. Sequencing input: peripheral blood. The receptor source for this set is a woman aged 70-85 years with COVID-19, enrolled during active disease. CDR3s include the opening cysteine and the closing phenylalanine or tryptophan. The order of the fields is clone size, D gene, V gene, J gene, CDR3 DNA, CDR3 protein. A D gene is named only where the DNA matches it firmly. Only part of the rows carry a size: once, few, many, or a class if the clone is expanded.

clone size: NA
D gene: TRBD1
V gene: TRBV9
J gene: TRBJ1-2
CDR3 DNA: TGTGCCAGCAGCGCCGCAGGGGGCGCTGGAGGTGGCTACACCTTC
CDR3 protein: CASSAAGGAGGGYTF

clone size: NA
D gene: NA
V gene: TRBV7-3
J gene: TRBJ2-2
CDR3 DNA: TGTGCCAGCAGCCCCAAGAGGGGACAGAACACCGGGGAGCTGTTTTTT
CDR3 protein: CASSPKRGQNTGELFF

clone size: NA
D gene: TRBD1
V gene: TRBV7-2
J gene: TRBJ2-1
CDR3 DNA: TGTGCCAGCAGCCGTGGACAGGTGTACAATGAGCAGTTCTTC
CDR3 protein: CASSRGQVYNEQFF

clone size: NA
D gene: TRBD1
V gene: TRBV6-2/TRBV6-3
J gene: TRBJ1-5
CDR3 DNA: TGTGCCAGCAGTCTCGGACAGGGCGGTCAGCCCCAGCATTTT
CDR3 protein: CASSLGQGGQPQHF

clone size: NA
D gene: TRBD2
V gene: TRBV7-8
J gene: TRBJ2-7
CDR3 DNA: TGTGCCAGCAGCCGAACTAGCGGGGGGTCGTCCTACGAGCAGTACTTC
CDR3 protein: CASSRTSGGSSYEQYF

clone size: NA
D gene: TRBD1
V gene: TRBV29-1
J gene: TRBJ2-2
CDR3 DNA: TGCAGCGGACAGAAGGGACAGGGGAACACCGGGGAGCTGTTTTTT
CDR3 protein: CSGQKGQGNTGELFF

clone size: NA
D gene: TRBD1
V gene: TRBV7-9
J gene: TRBJ2-7
CDR3 DNA: TGTGCCAGCACCTTGACAGGGTTGGGCAACGAGCAGTACTTC
CDR3 protein: CASTLTGLGNEQYF

clone size: NA
D gene: NA
V gene: TRBV2
J gene: TRBJ1-4
CDR3 DNA: TGTGCCAGCCGGAGGGCAGTTGAAAAACTGTTTTTT
CDR3 protein: CASRRAVEKLFF

clone size: NA
D gene: NA
V gene: TRBV6-5
J gene: TRBJ2-5
CDR3 DNA: TGTGCCAGCAGTTACTCGACCGGGCGGGGCCAAGAGACCCAGTACTTC
CDR3 protein: CASSYSTGRGQETQYF

clone size: NA
D gene: NA
V gene: TRBV28
J gene: TRBJ1-3
CDR3 DNA: TGTGCCAGCAGCTACGGATCAGGGGCCCTCTCTGGAAACACCATATATTTT
CDR3 protein: CASSYGSGALSGNTIYF

clone size: NA
D gene: NA
V gene: TRBV7-9
J gene: TRBJ1-5
CDR3 DNA: TGTGCCAGCAGCCCAGAAGGGGGGCCCCAGCATTTT
CDR3 protein: CASSPEGGPQHF

clone size: few
D gene: NA
V gene: TRBV27
J gene: TRBJ2-6
CDR3 DNA: TGTGCCAGCAGTTTACAGGGGCCGGGATCCTACGGGGCCAACGTCCTGACTTTC
CDR3 protein: CASSLQGPGSYGANVLTF

clone size: NA
D gene: NA
V gene: TRBV7-2
J gene: TRBJ1-2
CDR3 DNA: TGTGCCAGCAGCTTACAGGGGTCTGTGGGCTACACCTTC
CDR3 protein: CASSLQGSVGYTF

clone size: NA
D gene: TRBD2
V gene: TRBV4-2
J gene: TRBJ2-5
CDR3 DNA: TGTGCCAGCAGCCGGTCTAGCGGGGGGGCGGAGGAGACCCAGTACTTC
CDR3 protein: CASSRSSGGAEETQYF

clone size: once
D gene: NA
V gene: TRBV28
J gene: TRBJ1-6
CDR3 DNA: TGTGCCAGCAGTTTAACTGGGGGCAATTCACCCCTCCACTTT
CDR3 protein: CASSLTGGNSPLHF

clone size: NA
D gene: NA
V gene: TRBV3-1/TRBV3-2
J gene: TRBJ1-2
CDR3 DNA: TGTGCCAGCAGCCAAGGAAGCCTTTGGATGACAGTCCATTATGGCTACACCTTC
CDR3 protein: CASSQGSLWMTVHYGYTF

clone size: NA
D gene: TRBD1
V gene: TRBV27
J gene: TRBJ2-7
CDR3 DNA: TGTGCCAGCAGTTTATCGGGACAGGGTTCCTACGAGCAGTACTTC
CDR3 protein: CASSLSGQGSYEQYF

clone size: NA
D gene: NA
V gene: TRBV5-4
J gene: TRBJ2-4
CDR3 DNA: TGTGCCAGCAGCTTGTGGGGCATCGGCAAAAACATTCAGTACTTC
CDR3 protein: CASSLWGIGKNIQYF

clone size: once
D gene: TRBD1
V gene: TRBV6-5
J gene: TRBJ2-7
CDR3 DNA: TGTGCCAGCAAGAGGGGACAGGGTAGACACGAGCAGTACTTC
CDR3 protein: CASKRGQGRHEQYF

clone size: once
D gene: TRBD2
V gene: TRBV4-3
J gene: TRBJ2-6
CDR3 DNA: TGCGCCAGCAGCCAAGATTCTGGGGGGGTCTCTGGGGCCAACGTCCTGACTTTC
CDR3 protein: CASSQDSGGVSGANVLTF

clone size: NA
D gene: TRBD2
V gene: TRBV19
J gene: TRBJ2-2
CDR3 DNA: TGTGCCAGTAGTATAGGGAGACTAGCGGGGGGCCGGACCGGGGAGCTGTTTTTT
CDR3 protein: CASSIGRLAGGRTGELFF

clone size: NA
D gene: NA
V gene: TRBV4-1
J gene: TRBJ1-3
CDR3 DNA: TGCGCCAGCAGCCAAGGGTCGGGAGACGGAAACACCATATATTTT
CDR3 protein: CASSQGSGDGNTIYF

clone size: few
D gene: NA
V gene: TRBV2
J gene: TRBJ1-1
CDR3 DNA: TGTGCCAGCAGAGTTACAGGGTTCACTGAAGCTTTCTTT
CDR3 protein: CASRVTGFTEAFF

clone size: NA
D gene: TRBD2
V gene: TRBV28
J gene: TRBJ2-5
CDR3 DNA: TGTGCCAGCAGCACTAGCGGGGGGAATCAAGAGACCCAGTACTTC
CDR3 protein: CASSTSGGNQETQYF

clone size: NA
D gene: NA
V gene: TRBV28
J gene: TRBJ1-4
CDR3 DNA: TGTGCTTCCGGGGGGGTACAGAATGAAAAACTGTTTTTT
CDR3 protein: CASGGVQNEKLFF

clone size: NA
D gene: NA
V gene: TRBV21-1
J gene: TRBJ1-1
CDR3 DNA: TGTGCCAGCAGCAAAGAAAGGGCGGGAATGAACACTGAAGCTTTCTTT
CDR3 protein: CASSKERAGMNTEAFF

clone size: NA
D gene: NA
V gene: TRBV7-9
J gene: TRBJ1-1
CDR3 DNA: TGTGCCAGCAGCTTACAGGGGAGGAACACTGAAGCTTTCTTT
CDR3 protein: CASSLQGRNTEAFF

clone size: NA
D gene: NA
V gene: TRBV12-3/TRBV12-4
J gene: TRBJ2-2
CDR3 DNA: TGTGCCAGCAGCGCAAGAGGGACCGGGGAGCTGTTTTTT
CDR3 protein: CASSARGTGELFF

clone size: NA
D gene: TRBD1
V gene: TRBV7-8
J gene: TRBJ2-1
CDR3 DNA: TGTGCCAGCAGCTCAGCGGGGACAGGGAGTGAGCAGTTCTTC
CDR3 protein: CASSSAGTGSEQFF

clone size: NA
D gene: NA
V gene: TRBV5-4
J gene: TRBJ2-3
CDR3 DNA: TGTGCCAGCAGCTTGGGGGCGGGGTCCACAGATACGCAGTATTTT
CDR3 protein: CASSLGAGSTDTQYF

clone size: NA
D gene: NA
V gene: TRBV5-1
J gene: TRBJ2-3
CDR3 DNA: TGCGCCAGCAGCGCATACAGGGAAGATACGCAGTATTTT
CDR3 protein: CASSAYREDTQYF

clone size: few
D gene: TRBD1
V gene: TRBV7-9
J gene: TRBJ2-2
CDR3 DNA: TGTGCCAGCAGCTTTGTCCAGGGGGCGCGTACCGGGGAGCTGTTTTTT
CDR3 protein: CASSFVQGARTGELFF

clone size: NA
D gene: NA
V gene: TRBV5-1
J gene: TRBJ2-7
CDR3 DNA: TGCGCCAGCAGCTTGAGCGCGGGGGCGCGGAGCGAGCAGTACTTC
CDR3 protein: CASSLSAGARSEQYF

clone size: NA
D gene: TRBD2
V gene: TRBV4-1
J gene: TRBJ2-7
CDR3 DNA: TGCGCCAGCAGCCAAGCTTCGACTAGCGGGGCCTACGAGCAGTACTTC
CDR3 protein: CASSQASTSGAYEQYF

clone size: NA
D gene: NA
V gene: TRBV5-1
J gene: TRBJ2-1
CDR3 DNA: TGCGCCAGCAGCTTGGGGCGGGGAGGTCCCAATGAGCAGTTCTTC
CDR3 protein: CASSLGRGGPNEQFF

clone size: NA
D gene: NA
V gene: TRBV18
J gene: TRBJ1-5
CDR3 DNA: TGTGCCAGCTCACCTGACAGCGCATTCAATCAGCCCCAGCATTTT
CDR3 protein: CASSPDSAFNQPQHF

clone size: NA
D gene: NA
V gene: TRBV6-5
J gene: TRBJ2-7
CDR3 DNA: TGTGCCAGCAGTAACGGGGGAATCTCCTACGAGCAGTACTTC
CDR3 protein: CASSNGGISYEQYF

clone size: NA
D gene: TRBD2
V gene: TRBV3-1/TRBV3-2
J gene: TRBJ2-5
CDR3 DNA: TGTGCCAGCAGCCCGGAACTAGCGGGGGGTGGGGAGACCCAGTACTTC
CDR3 protein: CASSPELAGGGETQYF

clone size: NA
D gene: NA
V gene: TRBV12-3/TRBV12-4
J gene: TRBJ1-2
CDR3 DNA: TGTGCCAGCAGTTTGGGAGAAGGCTACACCTTC
CDR3 protein: CASSLGEGYTF

clone size: NA
D gene: TRBD2
V gene: TRBV18
J gene: TRBJ2-3
CDR3 DNA: TGTGCCAGCTCACCAAGAAGCCTAGCGGGGCACACAGATACGCAGTATTTT
CDR3 protein: CASSPRSLAGHTDTQYF

clone size: NA
D gene: NA
V gene: TRBV7-6
J gene: TRBJ2-1
CDR3 DNA: TGTGCCAGCAGCTTAGCGGGGGGGCTTTACAATGAGCAGTTCTTC
CDR3 protein: CASSLAGGLYNEQFF